This T cell receptor beta chain was observed in a study of CD8 T cells in ankylosing spondylitis. Findings and limits, study-wide: The authors reported significant enrichment of disease-linked clones in matched ankylosing spondylitis synovial fluid. Disease-linked clones, CD8+, were relatively rare in peripheral blood. Within ankylosing spondylitis blood, a TCR beta motif made up of several highly homologous variants appeared to be characteristic.

By quantitative 5'-RACE with molecular barcodes, the TCR beta libraries were made. TCRdb re-analysed the 5' RACE reads in MiXCR, keeping a single row per CDR3 protein. The repertoire holds about 750,000 distinct CDR3 sequences, with around 20% as singletons. As to this clonotype: What it binds is unknown.

The germline V and J ends were trimmed by 0 bases and 9 bases, with 13 bases remaining between them. This CDR3 region has 14 residues. From germline, CDR1 is SGHRS and CDR2 YFSETQ. The sample consisted of blood, either unsorted or a sorted T cell fraction (not recorded which). The chain uses TRBV5-1 and TRBJ2-1; the D gene could be TRBD1 or TRBD2 (5 bases each). This TCR was recovered from a male donor with ankylosing spondylitis. The CDR3 region is CASSLELQEVEQFF. DNA for the CDR3: TGCGCCAGCAGCTTGGAGCTACAGGAGGTTGAGCAGTTCTTC.